This passage covers 10 T cell receptor beta chains from one sample sequenced in a study of early T cells in non-severe SARS-CoV-2 infection. TCRdb passed the 5' RACE reads through MiXCR, listing each CDR3 protein once. Of 53,000 or so distinct CDR3 sequences listed, roughly 12% are singletons. The input for sequencing was whole blood, taken at baseline. The source is an adult who was a healthcare worker with PCR-confirmed SARS-CoV-2 infection or an uninfected control (not recorded which).

This clonotype has just a few counts. The V gene is TRBV11-2, the J gene TRBJ2-1; 8 nucleotides line up with TRBD1. J gave up 8 bases and V 5 bases, and 8 bases lay outside the gene matches. Germline V gene lookup returns CDR1 SGHAT and CDR2 FQNNGV. This CDR3 spans 14 amino acids. For the CDR3, the DNA is TGTGCCAGCAGCCAAAGACAGGGGATCCATGAGCAGTTCTTC. This codes for CASSQRQGIHEQFF.

This clonotype was detected many times. This sequence joins TRBV4-3 and TRBJ1-2; tentatively, D is TRBD1 (5 bases). V lost 0 bases to trimming and J lost 5 bases, with 10 bases between them. CDR1 LGHNA and CDR2 YSLEER come from the germline V gene. The CDR3 has 14 amino acids. The CDR3 region is CASSQEAGRYGYTF. CDR3 DNA sequence: TGCGCCAGCAGCCAAGAGGCAGGGCGTTATGGCTACACCTTC.

A few counts support this clonotype. This chain links TRBV29-1 with TRBJ2-7, with 7 bases that match TRBD1. The germline V gene has CDR1 SQVTM and CDR2 ANQGSEA. This CDR3 contains 12 residues. J lost 3 bases, V lost 7 bases, and 6 bases had no gene match. CDR3 region: CSALQGIYEQYF. The CDR3 DNA follows: TGCAGCGCTTTACAGGGGATCTACGAGCAGTACTTC.

The table lists this clonotype with many counts. The V call is TRBV7-9, the J call TRBJ2-1, with 13 bases lining up with TRBD2. CDR1 SEHNR and CDR2 FQNEAQ come from the germline V gene (reference sequence). CDR3 length equals 15 residues. J gave up 7 bases and V 4 bases, and 4 bases lay outside the gene matches. The DNA for the CDR3 is TGTGCCAGCAGCTCGACTAGCGGGAGGATAAATGAGCAGTTCTTC. Its translation: CASSSTSGRINEQFF.

The chain is built from TRBV12-3 or TRBV12-4 and TRBJ2-2; D not certain. V gave up 9 bases and J gave up 5 bases, with 13 bases separating them. This CDR3 comprises 13 residues. The DNA of the CDR3 is TGTGCCAGTACTATTAGTAGAACCGGGGAGCTGTTTTTT. It yields the protein CASTISRTGELFF.

This clonotype turned up a few times. The CDR3 nucleotides read TGTGCCAGCAGTTACGCGCAGAATCAGCCCCAGCATTTT. It translates to CASSYAQNQPQHF. This chain connects TRBV6-2 or TRBV6-3 to TRBJ1-5; D unclear. V gave up 2 bases and J gave up 4 bases, with 6 bases separating them. CDR1 and CDR2 from the germline V gene are MNHEY and SVGEGT. The CDR3 is 13 amino acids.

This clonotype has just a few counts. The rearrangement uses TRBV6-5 and TRBJ2-3; weak D call: TRBD1 (5 bases). Per the germline V gene, CDR1 is MNHEY and CDR2 is SVGAGI. The length of the CDR3 is 18 residues. V lost 2 bases and J 2 bases, leaving 20 bases between the germline ends. The CDR3 region has the DNA TGTGCCAGCAGTTACGGCGGACACACAGGCTCCTACACAGATACGCAGTATTTT. Amino acids: CASSYGGHTGSYTDTQYF.

The chain uses TRBV10-2 and TRBJ1-5, with D unclear. Trimming cost V 8 bases and J 6 bases, with 8 bases left between them. The CDR3 has 11 amino acids. Germline CDR1 is WSHSY and CDR2 is SAAADI. CDR3 region: CASGVAQPQHF. CDR3 coding DNA: TGCGCCAGCGGAGTAGCTCAGCCCCAGCATTTT.

The chain employs TRBV28 and TRBJ1-6; D might be TRBD1 (5 bases). Looked up from germline, CDR1 is MDHEN and CDR2 is SYDVKM. Trimming left V 6 bases short and J 8 bases short, with 14 bases between. The CDR3 spans 14 residues. CDR3 nucleotide sequence: TGTGCCAGCAGCCTCATAACGGGGGATTCACCCCTCCACTTT. Protein: CASSLITGDSPLHF.

The chain carries TRBV7-9 and TRBJ2-3; 9 bases fit TRBD2. Germline lookup yields CDR1 SEHNR and CDR2 FQNEAQ (reference sequence). The CDR3 has 16 residues. V lost 11 bases, J lost 6 bases, and 18 bases stayed unmatched. The CDR3 DNA is TGTGCCGCTGCCTTTCGGGGCCTAGCGGGAACCGATACGCAGTATTTT. It is translated as CAAAFRGLAGTDTQYF.